A single sample is the source of the 29 T cell receptor beta chains below, sequenced in a study of cytomegalovirus exposure and HLA in healthy donors. Amplification used 60 Vbeta primers and 13 Jbeta primers. TCRdb's table, derived via immunoSEQ multiplex PCR, lists solely in-frame clones and lacks some. The table includes approximately 130,000 clones, over 70% detected once. Specimen: PBMCs. The receptors originated from a woman between 40 and 55 years old in good health and CMV-seronegative.

The chain carries TRBV7-8 and TRBJ1-6; D is possibly TRBD1 (6 bases). This CDR3 has 14 residues. Trimming took 6 bases from V and 9 from J, leaving 15 bases between them. The germline V gene encodes CDR1 SGHVS and CDR2 FQNEAQ. CDR3 in amino acids: CASRETPGVSPLHF. The CDR3 DNA sequence: TGTGCCAGCAGGGAAACCCCAGGGGTTTCACCCCTCCACTTT.

The chain has TRBV6-5 and TRBJ2-1; 10 nucleotides line up with TRBD2. The CDR3 length is 16 residues. Germline trimming cut 0 bases from V and 7 bases from J; bases unmatched to any gene: 6. CDR1 is MNHEY and CDR2 is SVGAGI in the germline V gene. As DNA, the CDR3 is TGTGCCAGCAGTTACTCTAGCGGGAGGCTCAGTAATGAGCAGTTCTTC. It translates to CASSYSSGRLSNEQFF.

The rearrangement links TRBV6-5 to TRBJ2-3, with TRBD1 identical over 8 bases. The ends lost 5 bases at V and 2 bases at J; junction bases unmatched: 6. The CDR3 covers 15 residues. CDR1 is MNHEY and CDR2 is SVGAGI in the germline V gene. CDR3 nucleotide sequence: TGTGCCAGCAGTCCCCGGGGACAGGCCACAGATACGCAGTATTTT. It yields the protein CASSPRGQATDTQYF.

This sequence joins TRBV28 and TRBJ2-7; 10 nucleotides line up with TRBD1. This CDR3 is 15 amino acids long. J was trimmed by 3 bases and V by 8 bases; bases with no gene match: 10. The V gene's germline CDR1 is MDHEN and CDR2 SYDVKM. The CDR3 is CASLPRGQGYYEQYF. The CDR3 DNA follows: TGTGCCAGCCTCCCTAGGGGACAGGGGTACTACGAGCAGTACTTC.

This clone was observed a handful of times. The rearrangement links TRBV6-5 to TRBJ1-2, with D possibly TRBD1 on 6 matching bases. CDR3 length equals 15 residues. Trimming stripped 2 bases from V and 4 bases from J, with 14 bases between. Germline CDR1 and CDR2: MNHEY and SVGAGI. CDR3 sequence reads: CASSYPGGGSYGYTF. The DNA for the CDR3 is TGTGCCAGCAGTTACCCGGGAGGGGGTAGCTATGGCTACACCTTC.

The chain recombines TRBV6-1 with TRBJ2-7; weak D call: TRBD1 (6 bases). The germline CDR1 and CDR2 sequences are MNHNS and SASEGT. V was shortened by 4 bases and J by 0 bases, with 16 bases between the two germline ends. The CDR3 totals 16 residues. The CDR3 coding sequence is TGTGCCAGCAGTGGCTCGTGGGGGCCGAGCTCCTACGAGCAGTACTTC. Translated, it gives CASSGSWGPSSYEQYF.

The rearrangement links TRBV28 to TRBJ2-7; D unclear. The V and J ends lost 10 bases and 1 base respectively, with 14 bases between them. This CDR3 spans 13 amino acids. Germline lookup yields CDR1 MDHEN and CDR2 SYDVKM. The chain's CDR3 is CAILDGRSYEQYF. The CDR3 coding sequence is TGTGCCATCTTAGATGGGCGTTCCTACGAGCAGTACTTC.

This chain links TRBV4-1 with TRBJ2-1, with D perhaps TRBD1 (5 bases). Trimming stripped 4 bases from V and 6 bases from J, with 13 bases between. The germline V gene encodes CDR1 MGHRA and CDR2 YSYEKL. The CDR3 runs to 14 residues. The CDR3 bases are TGCGCCAGCAGCCCAGGGCAGACAGTCAATGAGCAGTTCTTC. Protein sequence: CASSPGQTVNEQFF.

The V call is TRBV30, the J call TRBJ1-3; tentative D call: TRBD1 (6 bases). With 5 bases removed from V and 0 bases from J, the gap between germline ends came to 11 bases. Germline-derived CDR1 and CDR2 are GTSNPN and SVGIG (reference sequence). This CDR3 is 14 amino acids long. The CDR3 DNA reads TGTGCCTGGGCGGGGGGCCTCTCTGGAAACACCATATATTTT. Protein product: CAWAGGLSGNTIYF.

V and J are TRBV7-2 and TRBJ2-4; 7 nucleotides match TRBD2. The germline CDR1 and CDR2 sequences are SGHTA and FQGNSA. With V trimmed by 0 bases and J by 1 base, 3 bases remained unmatched. The CDR3 sequence is 16 residues long. The CDR3 loop is CASSLASGTAKNIQYF. The CDR3 DNA is TGTGCCAGCAGCTTAGCCAGCGGGACCGCCAAAAACATTCAGTACTTC.

Points on this clone: The junction does not match germline at one end; this may be a read error. This chain joins TRBV27 and TRBJ2-3; TRBD2 matches 8 bases. Germline V CDR1 and CDR2: MNHEY, SMNVEV (reference sequence). The CDR3 extends over 13 amino acids. CDR3 amino acids: CASSRTSTDTQYF. As DNA, the CDR3 is TGTGCCAGCAGCCGGACTAGCACGGATACGCAGTATTTT.

The rearrangement links TRBV30 to TRBJ2-1, with 14 bases aligning to TRBD2. Per germline, CDR1 GTSNPN and CDR2 SVGIG (reference sequence). With 5 bases clipped from V and 12 bases from J, the junction kept 6 bases outside the gene matches. The CDR3 is made up of 13 amino acids. The CDR3 DNA reads as TGTGCCTGGGTTGGGACTAGCGGGAGTGGGCAGTTCTTC. Translating gives CAWVGTSGSGQFF. The variable domain in full, completed from reference TRBV30 and TRBJ2-1, reads SQTIHQWPATLVQPVGSPLSLECTVEGTSNPNLYWYRQAAGRGLQLLFYSVGIGQISSEVPQNLSASRPQDRQFILSSKKLLLSDSGFYLCAWVGTSGSGQFFGPGTRLTVL.

V usage is TRBV2 and J usage is TRBJ2-5; D not resolved. The V end was cut by 7 bases, the J end by 1 base, with 13 bases between. CDR1 is SNHLY and CDR2 is FYNNEI in the germline V gene. This CDR3 spans 14 amino acids. The CDR3 sequence is CASTLSRVQETQYF. The CDR3 DNA follows: TGTGCCAGCACGCTCAGCCGGGTCCAAGAGACCCAGTACTTC.

The V and J genes are TRBV7-9 and TRBJ2-3; 7 bases match TRBD2. The CDR3 totals 15 residues. Looked up from germline, CDR1 is SEHNR and CDR2 is FQNEAQ (reference sequence). V shed 0 bases and J 5 bases; nucleotides not matched to a gene: 5. CDR3 in amino acids: CASSLALGGEDTQYF. As DNA, the CDR3 is TGTGCCAGCAGCTTAGCGTTGGGGGGGGAAGATACGCAGTATTTT.

This rearrangement joins TRBV6-1 to TRBJ2-6; 7 bases match TRBD1. CDR3 length: 18 residues. The ends lost 4 bases at V and 0 bases at J; junction bases unmatched: 9. Germline V gene lookup returns CDR1 MNHNS and CDR2 SASEGT. DNA of the CDR3: TGTGCCAGCAGTGCAAGGACAGGAACCGTCTCTGGGGCCAACGTCCTGACTTTC. Its translation: CASSARTGTVSGANVLTF.

The V gene is TRBV5-4, the J gene TRBJ2-3, with D tentatively TRBD1 (6 bases). Per the germline V gene, CDR1 is SGHNT and CDR2 is YYREEE (reference sequence). This CDR3 has 15 residues. V was cut by 2 bases and J by 0 bases, with 10 bases left in between. Here the CDR3 reads CASSFQGGSTDTQYF. The CDR3 DNA reads as TGTGCCAGCAGCTTCCAAGGGGGTAGCACAGATACGCAGTATTTT.

This chain uses TRBV9 with TRBJ1-6, with 7 nucleotides matching TRBD1. Unmatched junction bases numbered 8, after V lost 3 bases and J lost 5 bases. Germline V gene data show CDR1 as SGDLS and CDR2 as YYNGEE. CDR3 length: 16 residues. The chain's CDR3 is CASSGHRGINNSPLHF. CDR3 sequence (DNA): TGTGCCAGCAGCGGGCACAGGGGAATAAATAATTCACCCCTCCACTTT.

The V and J genes are TRBV6-4 and TRBJ2-4; 7 bases agree with TRBD1. The CDR3 has 16 residues. With V trimmed by 6 bases and J by 3 bases, 11 bases remained unmatched. The germline V gene encodes CDR1 MRHNA and CDR2 SNTAGT. The CDR3 bases are TGTGCCAGCAGAGGAACAGGGGAGAAGGGCAAAAACATTCAGTACTTC. Its protein product is CASRGTGEKGKNIQYF.

The rearrangement joins TRBV7-2 to TRBJ1-1; 8 bases match TRBD1. With V trimmed by 5 bases and J by 5 bases, 4 bases remained unmatched. CDR3 length: 13 amino acids. Per germline, CDR1 SGHTA and CDR2 FQGNSA. DNA for the CDR3: TGTGCCAGCAGCCTTACAGGGGGGACTGAAGCTTTCTTT. It specifies CASSLTGGTEAFF.

The genes are TRBV19 and TRBJ1-5; 7 bases fit TRBD1. Trimming at V came to 8 bases and at J to 6 bases, leaving 10 bases not matched to a gene. This CDR3 spans 14 amino acids. Looked up from germline, CDR1 is LNHDA and CDR2 is SQIVND (reference sequence). CDR3 region: CASSDRVSGQPQHF. The CDR3 DNA sequence: TGTGCCAGTTCCGACAGGGTGAGTGGTCAGCCCCAGCATTTT.

This chain links TRBV28 with TRBJ2-7; 8 positions match TRBD2. The CDR3 is 16 residues long. The V gene's germline CDR1 is MDHEN and CDR2 SYDVKM. Germline trimming cut 6 bases from V and 3 bases from J; bases unmatched to any gene: 13. The CDR3 DNA reads as TGTGCCAGCAGCGCCCTAGGAGCGGGGGAAGACTACGAGCAGTACTTC. Translating it yields CASSALGAGEDYEQYF.

The CDR3, as DNA: TGTGCCTCAGGGGACGACCAAACGCGGCAGCCCCAGCATTTT. The encoded protein is CASGDDQTRQPQHF. V gene TRBV19 combines with J gene TRBJ1-5, with a possible D match to TRBD1 (6 bases). Germline lookup yields CDR1 LNHDA and CDR2 SQIVND (reference sequence). Trimming took off 11 bases at V and 7 bases at J, with 21 bases between the two ends. CDR3 size: 14 residues.

The chain combines TRBV7-8 with TRBJ1-5, with D maybe TRBD1 (6 bases). The germline V gene has CDR1 SGHVS and CDR2 FQNEAQ. The CDR3 has 16 residues. The V end was cut by 3 bases, the J end by 7 bases, with 19 bases between. This chain's CDR3 is CASSLTGGGSRQPQHF. DNA of the CDR3: TGTGCCAGCAGCTTGACGGGGGGGGGCTCAAGACAGCCCCAGCATTTT.

This chain connects TRBV5-1 to TRBJ2-7; 8 bases fit TRBD1. Germline V CDR1 and CDR2: SGHRS, YFSETQ. CDR3 length: 15 residues. Trimming at V came to 0 bases and at J to 1 base, leaving 3 bases not matched to a gene. The CDR3 sequence: CASSLAGTGSYEQYF. CDR3 nucleotides: TGCGCCAGCAGCTTGGCAGGGACAGGTTCCTACGAGCAGTACTTC.

The chain uses TRBV28 and TRBJ1-6; no clear D. Germline CDR1 reads MDHEN; CDR2 reads SYDVKM. The CDR3 is made up of 15 amino acids. V gave up 2 bases and J gave up 8 bases, with 13 bases separating them. The CDR3 reads CASSLGDGRDSPLHF. The DNA for the CDR3 is TGTGCCAGCAGTTTAGGGGATGGGAGGGATTCACCCCTCCACTTT.

The chain combines TRBV25-1 with TRBJ1-2, with TRBD1 matching 11 bases. From germline, CDR1 is MGHDK and CDR2 SYGVNS. The CDR3 is 15 amino acids. The V gene end was trimmed by 1 base and the J gene end by 7 bases; junction bases not matched to a gene: 5. CDR3 DNA: TGTGCCAGCAGTGAATGGGGACAGGGGGGTCTTGGCTACACCTTC. It translates to CASSEWGQGGLGYTF.

This clone has just one count. The chain joins TRBV19 to TRBJ1-1; D might be TRBD1 (5 bases). The CDR3 has 13 residues. Germline CDR1 reads LNHDA; CDR2 reads SQIVND (reference sequence). The V end lost 4 bases, the J end lost 4 bases, and 10 bases lay between the germline ends. The chain's CDR3 is CASSRVGGTEAFF. CDR3 nucleotides: TGTGCCAGTAGTAGGGTCGGGGGCACTGAAGCTTTCTTT.

V and J are TRBV7-6 and TRBJ2-5; 8 nucleotides align to TRBD1. The CDR3 contains 16 residues. Germline V gives CDR1 SGHVS, CDR2 FNYEAQ. Trimming took 2 bases from V and 5 from J; bases not matched to a gene: 10. CDR3 sequence (DNA): TGTGCCAGCAGCTTACGGCAGGGGGCGTTTGGGGAGACCCAGTACTTC. Translated, it gives CASSLRQGAFGETQYF.

The V gene is TRBV15, the J gene TRBJ2-5; 8 nucleotides match TRBD1. Germline V lookup: CDR1 LNHNV, CDR2 YYDKDF (reference sequence). This CDR3 comprises 14 residues. Trimming took 0 bases from V and 4 from J; bases not matched to a gene: 1. CDR3 bases: TGTGCCACCAGCAGAGATCAGGGGGCAGAGACCCAGTACTTC. Protein product: CATSRDQGAETQYF.